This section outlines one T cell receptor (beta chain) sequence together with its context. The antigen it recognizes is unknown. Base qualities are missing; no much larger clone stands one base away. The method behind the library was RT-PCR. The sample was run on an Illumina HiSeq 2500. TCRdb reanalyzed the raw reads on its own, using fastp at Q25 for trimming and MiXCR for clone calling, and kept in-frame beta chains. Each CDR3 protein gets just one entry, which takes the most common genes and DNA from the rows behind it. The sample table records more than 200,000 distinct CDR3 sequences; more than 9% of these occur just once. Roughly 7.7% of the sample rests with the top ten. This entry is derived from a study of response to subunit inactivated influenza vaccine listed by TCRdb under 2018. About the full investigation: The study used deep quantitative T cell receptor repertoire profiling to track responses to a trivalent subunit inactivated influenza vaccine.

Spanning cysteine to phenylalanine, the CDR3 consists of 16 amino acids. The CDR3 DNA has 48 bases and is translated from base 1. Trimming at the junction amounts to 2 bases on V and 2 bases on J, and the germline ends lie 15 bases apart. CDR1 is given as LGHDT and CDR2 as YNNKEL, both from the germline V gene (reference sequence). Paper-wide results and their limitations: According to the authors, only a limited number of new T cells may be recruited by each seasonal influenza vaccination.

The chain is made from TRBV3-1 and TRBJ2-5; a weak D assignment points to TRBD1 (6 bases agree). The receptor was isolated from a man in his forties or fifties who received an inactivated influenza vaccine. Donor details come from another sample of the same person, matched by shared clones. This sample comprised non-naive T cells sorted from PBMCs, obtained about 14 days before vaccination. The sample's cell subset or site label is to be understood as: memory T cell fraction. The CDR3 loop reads CASSQKAGAIQETQYF. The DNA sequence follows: TGTGCCAGCAGCCAAAAAGCAGGGGCTATTCAAGAGACCCAGTACTTC.